The 23 T cell receptor beta chains listed next were all sequenced from one sample in a study of blood T cell repertoires in COVID-19. Assay: immunoSEQ multiplex PCR; the TCRdb copy retains only in-frame clones and omits some. Of hundreds of thousands of clones listed, nearly 90% are singletons. Material: PBMCs or T cells enriched from blood (not recorded which). These receptors came from a woman between 50 and 59 years old who had been exposed to COVID-19.

The chain carries TRBV11-2 and TRBJ2-5, with a weak D call TRBD2 (6 bases). CDR3 size: 16 residues. Trimming pared 0 bases from V and 2 bases from J, leaving 13 bases between. Germline loops: CDR1 SGHAT, CDR2 FQNNGV. CDR3 protein: CASSLEAGGGQETQYF. For the CDR3, the DNA is TGTGCCAGCAGCTTAGAGGCCGGGGGAGGACAAGAGACCCAGTACTTC. The variable domain in full, with the rest retrieved from reference TRBV11-2 and TRBJ2-5, is EAGVAQSPRYKIIEKRQSVAFWCNPISGHATLYWYQQILGQGPKLLIQFQNNGVVDDSQLPKDRFSAERLKGVDSTLKIQPAKLEDSAVYLCASSLEAGGGQETQYFGPGTRLLVL.

The gene calls are TRBV18 and TRBJ2-7, with no clear D. The V and J ends lost 3 bases and 0 bases respectively, with 9 bases between them. In germline, CDR1 is KGHSH, CDR2 LQKENI. This CDR3 spans 14 amino acids. This CDR3 is CASSPRASSYEQYF. Here the CDR3 DNA reads TGTGCCAGCTCACCTAGAGCTAGCTCCTACGAGCAGTACTTC.

The rearrangement joins TRBV5-8 to TRBJ2-7; D not certain. The CDR3 length is 12 residues. The V gene lost 4 bases and the J gene lost 3 bases, with 8 bases spanning the gap. Per germline, CDR1 SGHTS and CDR2 YDEGEE. The CDR3 reads CASSPRRYEQYF. CDR3 DNA: TGTGCCAGCAGCCCCAGGCGCTACGAGCAGTACTTC.

The chain couples TRBV15 to TRBJ1-5; no clear D gene. The germline V gene has CDR1 LNHNV and CDR2 YYDKDF (reference sequence). CDR3 length equals 12 residues. V was clipped by 2 bases and J by 5 bases, with 4 bases between them. CDR3 coding DNA: TGTGCCACCAGCAGACCCGATCAGCCCCAGCATTTT. Translating gives CATSRPDQPQHF.

Of note for this clone: The CDR3 carries no conserved terminal phenylalanine or tryptophan, so it likely arises from a read error. It is unclear where the CDR3 begins or ends on the DNA, so no DNA is shown, and the CDR3 is as TCRdb lists it. The chain links TRBV28 to TRBJ1-2; TRBD1 is the table's D call and was not checked against the DNA. From its first to its last residue, the CDR3 has 12 amino acids. Looked up from germline, CDR1 is MDHEN and CDR2 is SYDVKM. The CDR3 sequence: CASSLPGQAGTP.

The rearrangement uses TRBV5-1 and TRBJ2-1, with 12 bases lining up with TRBD1. The germline V gene encodes CDR1 SGHRS and CDR2 YFSETQ. The trim removed 3 bases at V and 4 bases at J, leaving 8 bases unmatched. This CDR3 has 17 residues. The chain's CDR3 is CASSSGTGGVEYNEQFF. The CDR3 nucleotides are TGCGCCAGCAGCTCGGGGACAGGGGGCGTAGAGTACAATGAGCAGTTCTTC. Supplemented by reference TRBV5-1 and TRBJ2-1, the full variable domain reads KAGVTQTPRYLIKTRGQQVTLSCSPISGHRSVSWYQQTPGQGLQFLFEYFSETQRNKGNFPGRFSGRQFSNSRSEMNVSTLELGDSALYLCASSSGTGGVEYNEQFFGPGTRLTVL.

The chain recombines TRBV4-1 with TRBJ2-7, with TRBD1 matching over 10 bases. CDR1 is MGHRA, CDR2 YSYEKL, per germline. The CDR3 runs 15 residues. With 2 bases clipped from V and 7 bases from J, the junction kept 8 bases outside the gene matches. This CDR3 is CASSQMGQGLGEQYF. The CDR3 DNA reads TGCGCCAGCAGCCAAATGGGACAGGGGTTGGGGGAGCAGTACTTC.

The table lists this clone with a count of one. The V gene is TRBV7-9, the J gene TRBJ2-1; D perhaps matches TRBD1 (5 bases). The V and J ends lost 5 bases and 0 bases respectively, with 17 bases between them. CDR3 length equals 17 residues. Per the germline V gene, CDR1 is SEHNR and CDR2 is FQNEAQ (reference sequence). CDR3 DNA sequence: TGTGCCAGCAGCGACCCGACAAGGACAAGCTCCTACAATGAGCAGTTCTTC. The encoded protein is CASSDPTRTSSYNEQFF.

This clone was recorded once. The rearrangement joins TRBV27 to TRBJ2-7; 9 bases map to TRBD2. The CDR3 sequence is 15 residues long. Trimming removed 4 bases from V and 4 bases from J; junction bases left unmatched: 8. Germline CDR1 MNHEY, CDR2 SMNVEV (reference sequence). The CDR3 region is CASSSPGTSSYEQYF. The CDR3 DNA reads as TGTGCCAGCAGTTCGCCCGGGACTAGCTCATACGAGCAGTACTTC.

The count of this clone is one. V usage is TRBV5-8 and J usage is TRBJ1-5; TRBD1 aligns across 8 bases. CDR3 length: 15 amino acids. J lost 6 bases, V lost 3 bases, and 8 bases had no gene match. The V gene's germline CDR1 is SGHTS and CDR2 YDEGEE. DNA for the CDR3: TGTGCCAGCAGCTCTGGAGCAGGGGGCAGTCAGCCCCAGCATTTT. It specifies CASSSGAGGSQPQHF.

This chain's CDR3 is CASSPRPGVEAFF. CDR3 coding DNA: TGTGCCAGCTCACCACGTCCAGGGGTGGAGGCTTTCTTT. This sequence joins TRBV18 and TRBJ1-1, with D perhaps TRBD1 (6 bases). V was trimmed by 1 base and J by 11 bases, leaving 14 bases between them. The germline V gene encodes CDR1 KGHSH and CDR2 LQKENI. This CDR3 region has 13 residues.

The chain has TRBV18 and TRBJ2-7; 9 bases map to TRBD1. The CDR3 length is 14 residues. CDR1 KGHSH and CDR2 LQKENI come from the germline V gene. V was clipped by 1 base and J by 4 bases; unmatched bases: 2. Here the CDR3 reads CASSPQGQGYEQYF. CDR3 coding DNA: TGTGCCAGCTCACCACAGGGACAGGGATACGAGCAGTACTTC.

The J gene is TRBJ1-4, the V gene TRBV4-1; 9 nucleotides line up with TRBD1. The CDR3 totals 15 residues. Germline values: CDR1 MGHRA, CDR2 YSYEKL. V gave up 3 bases and J gave up 8 bases; unmatched junction bases: 7. CDR3 protein: CASSHGDRAQEKLFF. The CDR3 coding sequence is TGCGCCAGCAGCCACGGGGACAGGGCTCAAGAAAAACTGTTTTTT.

The rearrangement joins TRBV6-5 to TRBJ1-4; D is perhaps TRBD1 (5 bases). Germline V gives CDR1 MNHEY, CDR2 SVGAGI. The CDR3 extends over 15 amino acids. The V end lost 6 bases, the J end lost 0 bases, and 11 bases lay between the germline ends. CDR3 sequence reads: CASSRGTSTNEKLFF. CDR3 DNA: TGTGCCAGCAGCCGAGGGACTTCAACTAATGAAAAACTGTTTTTT.

This chain connects TRBV18 to TRBJ1-1, with 7 bases identical to TRBD1. The V and J ends lost 5 bases and 1 base, in that order; junction bases with no gene match: 7. The germline gives CDR1 KGHSH, CDR2 LQKENI. This CDR3 is built from 15 residues. CDR3 sequence (DNA): TGTGCCAGCTCAATAGACAGGGTGAAGAACACTGAAGCTTTCTTT. It codes for CASSIDRVKNTEAFF.

The chain is built from TRBV7-2 and TRBJ1-1; D uncertain. The V gene's germline CDR1 is SGHTA and CDR2 FQGNSA. The CDR3 has 13 amino acids. V lost 1 base and J 5 bases, leaving 8 bases between the germline ends. The CDR3 coding sequence is TGTGCCAGCAGCTTAGTCCTATATACTGAAGCTTTCTTT. Amino acid sequence: CASSLVLYTEAFF.

The chain is built from TRBV6-1 and TRBJ2-1; 9 positions agree with TRBD2. The length of the CDR3 is 15 residues. V shed 3 bases, J shed 4 bases, and the junction held 4 bases outside the gene matches. Germline V gives CDR1 MNHNS, CDR2 SASEGT. CDR3 region: CASSEPAGGYNEQFF. CDR3 nucleotides: TGTGCCAGCAGTGAGCCAGCGGGGGGTTACAATGAGCAGTTCTTC.

The sample holds a few counts of this clone. This chain uses TRBV19 with TRBJ2-7; 7 bases map to TRBD2. From germline, CDR1 is LNHDA and CDR2 SQIVND (reference sequence). There are 14 residues in the CDR3. Trimming at V came to 10 bases and at J to 1 base, leaving 10 bases not matched to a gene. The CDR3 coding sequence is TGTGCCACCTGGGACGGGGGGAGATCCTACGAGCAGTACTTC. This gives the protein CATWDGGRSYEQYF.

The rearrangement links TRBV28 to TRBJ2-3; 9 bases line up with TRBD1. Germline V CDR1 and CDR2: MDHEN, SYDVKM. V dropped 6 bases and J dropped 3; count of bases not matched to a gene: 10. The CDR3 covers 16 residues. This CDR3 is CASSLNRDRETDTQYF. CDR3 nucleotides: TGTGCCAGCAGCCTGAACCGGGACAGGGAGACAGATACGCAGTATTTT.

The gene calls are TRBV19 and TRBJ1-2; 8 bases are shared with TRBD1. The CDR3 runs to 15 residues. V lost 5 bases, J lost 4 bases, and 9 bases stayed unmatched. Germline-derived CDR1 and CDR2 are LNHDA and SQIVND (reference sequence). The CDR3 DNA sequence: TGTGCCAGTAGTTCACGGACAGGGAGGGCCTATGGCTACACCTTC. Translated, it gives CASSSRTGRAYGYTF.

The chain has TRBV18 and TRBJ1-1, with 8 bases identical to TRBD1. Germline values: CDR1 KGHSH, CDR2 LQKENI. The junction had 6 bases not matched to a gene; V was cut back by 3 bases and J by 0 bases. CDR3 length: 16 amino acids. The CDR3 sequence: CASSPSRDRLNTEAFF. CDR3 in DNA: TGTGCCAGCTCACCCTCCCGGGACAGGCTGAACACTGAAGCTTTCTTT. Combining the CDR3 with reference TRBV18 and TRBJ1-1 gives the whole variable domain NAGVMQNPRHLVRRRGQEARLRCSPMKGHSHVYWYRQLPEEGLKFMVYLQKENIIDESGMPKERFSAEFPKEGPSILRIQQVVRGDSAAYFCASSPSRDRLNTEAFFGQGTRLTVV.

This chain connects TRBV27 to TRBJ1-1, with D uncertain. V lost 2 bases and J 0 bases, leaving 13 bases between the germline ends. The germline CDR1 and CDR2 sequences are MNHEY and SMNVEV (reference sequence). This CDR3 has 16 amino acids. The CDR3 coding sequence is TGTGCCAGCAGTTTAGTACTACACAACATGAACACTGAAGCTTTCTTT. Translating gives CASSLVLHNMNTEAFF.

V usage is TRBV6-1 and J usage is TRBJ2-7; 9 bases fit TRBD1. The length of the CDR3 is 16 residues. CDR1 and CDR2 (germline): MNHNS, SASEGT. V lost 0 bases, J lost 5 bases, and 8 bases stayed unmatched. CDR3 coding DNA: TGTGCCAGCAGTGAAGCACTGGGACAGGGTAAGAACGAGCAGTACTTC. Protein sequence: CASSEALGQGKNEQYF.